This section outlines one T cell receptor beta chain sequence together with its context. The V and J ends lost 4 bases and 0 bases respectively, with 6 bases between them. This CDR3 spans 14 amino acids. Germline CDR1 reads KGHDR; CDR2 reads SFDVKD. This record comes from a study of control samples from healthy donors and cancer patients. TCRdb keeps only in-frame clones here, not all; method: immunoSEQ multiplex PCR. The table lists about 64,000 clones, roughly nine tenths of them singletons, with about 1.7% in the top ten. This rearrangement joins TRBV24-1 to TRBJ1-3, with D unresolved. The sample comprised PBMCs. The receptor was derived from a man in his forties with colorectal cancer. CDR3 bases: TGTGCCACCAGTGACCCCAGCTCTGGAAACACCATATATTTT. Its translation is CATSDPSSGNTIYF.